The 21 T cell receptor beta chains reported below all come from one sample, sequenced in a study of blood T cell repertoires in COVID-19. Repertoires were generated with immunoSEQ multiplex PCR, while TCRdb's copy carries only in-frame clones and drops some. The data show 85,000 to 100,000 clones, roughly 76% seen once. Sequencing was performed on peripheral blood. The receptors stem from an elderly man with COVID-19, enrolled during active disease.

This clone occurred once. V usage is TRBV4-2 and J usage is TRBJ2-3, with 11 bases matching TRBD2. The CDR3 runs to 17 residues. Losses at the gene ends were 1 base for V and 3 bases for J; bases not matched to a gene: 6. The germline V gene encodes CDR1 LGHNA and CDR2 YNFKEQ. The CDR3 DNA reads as TGTGCCAGCAGCCAAGTCACTAGCGGGAGACGGACAGATACGCAGTATTTT. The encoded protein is CASSQVTSGRRTDTQYF.

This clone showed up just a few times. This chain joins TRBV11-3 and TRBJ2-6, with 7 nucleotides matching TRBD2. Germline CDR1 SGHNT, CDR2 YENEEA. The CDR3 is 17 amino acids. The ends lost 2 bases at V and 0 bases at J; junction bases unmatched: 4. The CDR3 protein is CASSLTGGNSGANVLTF. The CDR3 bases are TGTGCCAGCAGCTTAACGGGGGGAAACTCTGGGGCCAACGTCCTGACTTTC.

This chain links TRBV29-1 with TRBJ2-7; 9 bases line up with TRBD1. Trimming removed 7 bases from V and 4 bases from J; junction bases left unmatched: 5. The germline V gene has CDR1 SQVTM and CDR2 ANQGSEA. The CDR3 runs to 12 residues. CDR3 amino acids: CSARGTGYEQYF. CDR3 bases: TGCAGCGCCCGCGGGACAGGGTACGAGCAGTACTTC.

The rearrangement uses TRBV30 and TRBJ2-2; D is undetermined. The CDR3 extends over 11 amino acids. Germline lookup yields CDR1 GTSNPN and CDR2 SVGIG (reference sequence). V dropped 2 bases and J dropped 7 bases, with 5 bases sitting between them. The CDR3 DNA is TGTGCCTGGAGTTCCGGCGGGGAGCTGTTTTTT. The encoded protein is CAWSSGGELFF.

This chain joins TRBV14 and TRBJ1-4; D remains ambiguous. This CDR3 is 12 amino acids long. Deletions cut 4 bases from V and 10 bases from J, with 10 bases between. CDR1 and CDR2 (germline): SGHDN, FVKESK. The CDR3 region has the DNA TGTGCCAGCAGCCTATCCGTCGGAAAACTGTTTTTT. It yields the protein CASSLSVGKLFF. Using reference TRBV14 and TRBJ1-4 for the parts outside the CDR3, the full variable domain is EAGVTQFPSHSVIEKGQTVTLRCDPISGHDNLYWYRRVMGKEIKFLLHFVKESKQDESGMPNNRFLAERTGGTYSTLKVQPAELEDSGVYFCASSLSVGKLFFGSGTQLSVL.

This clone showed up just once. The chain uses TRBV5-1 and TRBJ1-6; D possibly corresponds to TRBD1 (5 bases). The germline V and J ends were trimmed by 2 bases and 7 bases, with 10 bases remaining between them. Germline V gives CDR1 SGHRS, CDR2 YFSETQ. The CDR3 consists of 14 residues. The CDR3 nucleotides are TGCGCCAGCAGCTTTCATGCAGGGAATTCACCCCTCCACTTT. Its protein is CASSFHAGNSPLHF.

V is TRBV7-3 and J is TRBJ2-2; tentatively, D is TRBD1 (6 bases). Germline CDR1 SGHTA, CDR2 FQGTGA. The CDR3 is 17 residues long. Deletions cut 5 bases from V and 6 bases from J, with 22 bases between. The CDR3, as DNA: TGTGCCAGCAGCCCTGGTTGGGCAGGGGATATTTCCGGGGAGCTGTTTTTT. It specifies CASSPGWAGDISGELFF. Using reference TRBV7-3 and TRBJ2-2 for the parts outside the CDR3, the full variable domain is GAGVSQTPSNKVTEKGKYVELRCDPISGHTALYWYRQSLGQGPEFLIYFQGTGAADDSGLPNDRFFAVRPEGSVSTLKIQRTERGDSAVYLCASSPGWAGDISGELFFGEGSRLTVL.

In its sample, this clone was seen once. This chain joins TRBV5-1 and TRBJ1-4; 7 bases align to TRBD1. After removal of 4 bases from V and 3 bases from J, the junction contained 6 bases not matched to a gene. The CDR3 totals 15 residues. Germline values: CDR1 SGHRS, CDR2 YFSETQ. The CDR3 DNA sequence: TGCGCCAGCAGCCACGCTGACAGGGCTAATGAAAAACTGTTTTTT. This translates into CASSHADRANEKLFF.

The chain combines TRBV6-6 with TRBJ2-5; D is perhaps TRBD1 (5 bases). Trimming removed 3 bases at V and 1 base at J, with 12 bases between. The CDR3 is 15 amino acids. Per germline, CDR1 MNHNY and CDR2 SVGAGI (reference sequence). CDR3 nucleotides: TGTGCCAGCAGTTATGGACAACTATCCCAAGAGACCCAGTACTTC. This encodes CASSYGQLSQETQYF.

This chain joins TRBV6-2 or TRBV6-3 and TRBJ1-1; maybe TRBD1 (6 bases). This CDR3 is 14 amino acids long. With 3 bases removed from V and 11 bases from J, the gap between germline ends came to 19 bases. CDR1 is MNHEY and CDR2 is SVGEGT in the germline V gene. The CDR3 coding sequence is TGTGCCAGCAGTTATAGCGGGGGGCGTTCGAGGGCTTTCTTT. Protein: CASSYSGGRSRAFF.

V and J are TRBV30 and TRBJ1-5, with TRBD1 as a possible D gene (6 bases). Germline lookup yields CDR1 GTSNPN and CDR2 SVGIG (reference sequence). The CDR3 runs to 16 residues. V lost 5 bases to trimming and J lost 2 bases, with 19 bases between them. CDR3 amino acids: CAWGEQGWVGNQPQHF. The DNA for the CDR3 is TGTGCCTGGGGGGAACAGGGATGGGTAGGCAATCAGCCCCAGCATTTT.

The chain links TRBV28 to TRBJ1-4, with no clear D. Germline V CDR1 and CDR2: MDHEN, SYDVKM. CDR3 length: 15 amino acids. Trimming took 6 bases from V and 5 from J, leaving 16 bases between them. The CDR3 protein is CASSSLRNRNEKLFF. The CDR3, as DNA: TGTGCCAGCAGCTCCTTGAGAAACCGAAATGAAAAACTGTTTTTT.

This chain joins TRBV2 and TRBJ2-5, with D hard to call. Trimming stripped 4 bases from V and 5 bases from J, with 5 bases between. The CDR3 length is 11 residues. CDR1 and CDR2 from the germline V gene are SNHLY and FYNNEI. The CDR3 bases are TGTGCCAGCAGTGGTCAGGAGACCCAGTACTTC. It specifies CASSGQETQYF.

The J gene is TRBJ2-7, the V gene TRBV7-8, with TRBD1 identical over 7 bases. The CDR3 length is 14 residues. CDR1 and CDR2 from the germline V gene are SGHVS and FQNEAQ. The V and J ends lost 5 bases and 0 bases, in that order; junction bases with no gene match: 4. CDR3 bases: TGTGCCAGCAGCGTGACAGGGTTCTCCTACGAGCAGTACTTC. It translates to CASSVTGFSYEQYF.

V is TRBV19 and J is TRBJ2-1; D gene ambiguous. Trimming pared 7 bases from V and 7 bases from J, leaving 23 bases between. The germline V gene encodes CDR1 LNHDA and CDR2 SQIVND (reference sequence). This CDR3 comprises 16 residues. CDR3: CASKGPGQAPNNEQFF. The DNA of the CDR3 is TGTGCCAGTAAAGGTCCTGGGCAGGCGCCCAATAATGAGCAGTTCTTC.

DNA of the CDR3: TGTGCCAGCAGCCCTACGACAGCTAACACTGAAGCTTTCTTT. Translated: CASSPTTANTEAFF. The rearrangement links TRBV7-2 to TRBJ1-1, with D perhaps TRBD1 (5 bases). The germline V and J ends were trimmed by 5 bases and 2 bases, with 12 bases remaining between them. Germline CDR1 reads SGHTA; CDR2 reads FQGNSA. The CDR3 is made up of 14 amino acids.

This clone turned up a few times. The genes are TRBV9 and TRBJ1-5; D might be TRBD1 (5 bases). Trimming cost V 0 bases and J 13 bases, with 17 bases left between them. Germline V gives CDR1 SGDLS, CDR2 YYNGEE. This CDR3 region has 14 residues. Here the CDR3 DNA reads TGTGCCAGCAGCGTAGGCCAAACAGGTTCACCACAGCATTTT. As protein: CASSVGQTGSPQHF.

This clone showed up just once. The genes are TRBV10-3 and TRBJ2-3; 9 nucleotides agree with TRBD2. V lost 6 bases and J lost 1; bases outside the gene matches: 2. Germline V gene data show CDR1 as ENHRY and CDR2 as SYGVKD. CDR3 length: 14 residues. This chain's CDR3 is CAIRLAGRTDTQYF. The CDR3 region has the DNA TGTGCCATCAGGCTAGCGGGGCGCACAGATACGCAGTATTTT.

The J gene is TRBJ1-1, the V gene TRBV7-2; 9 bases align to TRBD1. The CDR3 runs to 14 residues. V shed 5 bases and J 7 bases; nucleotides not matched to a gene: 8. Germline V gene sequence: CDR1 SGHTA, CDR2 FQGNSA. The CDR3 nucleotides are TGTGCCAGCAGCCGGGACAGGGTTAAGATTGAAGCTTTCTTT. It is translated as CASSRDRVKIEAFF.

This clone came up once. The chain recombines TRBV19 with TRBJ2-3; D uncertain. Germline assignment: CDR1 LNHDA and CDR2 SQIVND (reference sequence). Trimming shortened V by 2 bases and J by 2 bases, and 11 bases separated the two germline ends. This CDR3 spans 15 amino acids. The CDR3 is CASSITNHHTDTQYF. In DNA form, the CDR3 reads TGTGCCAGTAGTATAACTAATCACCACACAGATACGCAGTATTTT.

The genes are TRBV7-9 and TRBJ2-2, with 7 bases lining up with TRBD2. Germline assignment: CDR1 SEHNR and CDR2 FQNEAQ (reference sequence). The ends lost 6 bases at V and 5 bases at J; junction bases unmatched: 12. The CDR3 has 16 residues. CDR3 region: CASSRVAGVGTGELFF. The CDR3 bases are TGTGCCAGCAGTCGAGTGGCGGGAGTTGGTACCGGGGAGCTGTTTTTT.